The T cell receptor beta chain described here comes from a study of shared clonotypes between healthy human individuals. The V end was cut by 0 bases, the J end by 3 bases, with 11 bases between. The CDR3 covers 14 residues. In germline, CDR1 is GTSNPN, CDR2 SVGIG (reference sequence). Positive CCR7 selection of CD45RO-negative cells yielded the naive CD8 cells, and terminally differentiated effector memory CD45RA+ cells were excluded. Clones were read by immunoSEQ multiplex PCR, and TCRdb kept only the in-frame ones, dropping some. The repertoire holds some 2 million clones, about 95% seen once, with approximately 1.2% in the top ten.

The receptor was derived from a man aged 18 to 30 in good health. The chain couples TRBV30 to TRBJ1-2; D not resolved. Source material: naive CD8+ T cells sorted from blood. The CDR3 loop is CAWSVWGSYYGYTF. DNA of the CDR3: TGTGCCTGGAGTGTATGGGGTAGTTACTATGGCTACACCTTC.